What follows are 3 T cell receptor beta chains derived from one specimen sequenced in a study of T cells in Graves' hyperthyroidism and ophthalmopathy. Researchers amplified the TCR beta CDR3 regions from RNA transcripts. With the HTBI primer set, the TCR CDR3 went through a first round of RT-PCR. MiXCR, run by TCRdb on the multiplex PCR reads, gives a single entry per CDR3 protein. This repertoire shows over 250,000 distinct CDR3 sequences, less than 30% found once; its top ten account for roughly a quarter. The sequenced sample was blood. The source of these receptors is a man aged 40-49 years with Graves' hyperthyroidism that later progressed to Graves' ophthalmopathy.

The CDR3 is CASSSSIDREQETQYF. The DNA of the CDR3 is TGTGCCAGCAGTTCCTCGATTGACAGGGAACAAGAGACCCAGTACTTC. The genes are TRBV28 and TRBJ2-5, with 7 nucleotides matching TRBD1. Germline lookup yields CDR1 MDHEN and CDR2 SYDVKM. After removal of 4 bases from V and 2 bases from J, the junction contained 10 bases not matched to a gene. This CDR3 has 16 residues.

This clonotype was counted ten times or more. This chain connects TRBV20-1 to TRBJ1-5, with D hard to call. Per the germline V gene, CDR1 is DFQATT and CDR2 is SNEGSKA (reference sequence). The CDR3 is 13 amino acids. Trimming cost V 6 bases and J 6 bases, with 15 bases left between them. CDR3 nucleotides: TGCAGTGCCGACGAGAACGGGTTTCAGCCCCAGCATTTT. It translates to CSADENGFQPQHF.

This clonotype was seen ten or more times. The DNA for the CDR3 is TGTGCCAGCAGTCATTACCAGGGGGCTGACACTGAAGCTTTCTTT. This sequence encodes CASSHYQGADTEAFF. This chain links TRBV3-1 with TRBJ1-1; 8 bases map to TRBD1. V was clipped by 6 bases and J by 3 bases; unmatched bases: 9. This CDR3 contains 15 residues. Germline CDR1 reads LGHDT; CDR2 reads YNNKEL (reference sequence).